This is a list of T cell receptor beta chains from one sample in a study of control samples from healthy donors and cancer patients. The repertoire was sequenced with immunoSEQ multiplex PCR; TCRdb's copy has only in-frame clones and lacks some. The sample holds 100,000 to 150,000 clones; over 75% are singletons and the top ten take about 3.2%. The sequenced sample consisted of blood. All receptors come from a man aged 45 to 65 in good health. CDR3s include the opening cysteine and the closing phenylalanine or tryptophan. Each record gives: D gene, J gene, clone size, V gene, CDR3 length, CDR3 protein, CDR3 DNA. The D gene is left open where the match is weak. Clone size is stated in some rows and not others, as once, few, many or a class when expanded.

>-|TRBJ2-1|-|TRBV6-5|12
CASSFGLLEQFF
TGTGCCAGCAGTTTCGGTTTGTTGGAGCAGTTCTTC
>TRBD1|TRBJ1-2|-|TRBV6-5|16
CASSYSDGTGLNGYTF
TGTGCCAGCAGTTACTCCGATGGGACAGGGTTGAATGGCTACACCTTC
>-|TRBJ1-2|-|TRBV30|11
CAWSVQDGYTF
TGTGCCTGGAGTGTACAGGATGGCTACACCTTC
>TRBD2|TRBJ2-1|-|TRBV11-2|12
CASGGAAPEQFF
TGTGCGAGCGGGGGGGCCGCTCCCGAGCAGTTCTTC
>-|TRBJ2-3|-|TRBV2|15
CASSRAGTLTDTQYF
TGTGCCAGCAGTCGAGCGGGGACACTCACAGATACGCAGTATTTT
>-|TRBJ2-7|-|TRBV28|15
CASNPTTGPQDEQYF
TGTGCCAGCAACCCAACCACAGGGCCCCAAGACGAGCAGTACTTC
>TRBD2|TRBJ2-1|-|TRBV27|15
CASSGLAGGNNEQFF
TGTGCCAGCAGTGGCCTAGCGGGGGGGAACAATGAGCAGTTCTTC
>TRBD1|TRBJ2-5|-|TRBV7-9|15
CASSFTDRSQATQYF
TGTGCCAGCAGCTTCACGGACAGGTCTCAGGCGACCCAGTACTTC
>-|TRBJ1-6|-|TRBV18|15
CASSPIGVPNSPLHF
TGTGCCAGCTCACCAATTGGGGTACCGAATTCACCCCTCCACTTT
>-|TRBJ1-1|-|TRBV5-4|13
CASSLDRNTEAFF
TGTGCCAGCAGCTTGGACAGGAACACTGAAGCTTTCTTT
>-|TRBJ1-3|-|TRBV30|9
CAWIGTIYF
TGTGCCTGGATTGGCACCATATATTTT
>-|TRBJ2-3|-|TRBV10-1|15
CASSSSDRPTDTQYF
-
>-|TRBJ1-4|-|TRBV11-3|15
CASSLDRSRHEKLFF
TGTGCCAGCAGCTTAGATCGCAGCAGGCATGAAAAACTGTTTTTT
>TRBD1|TRBJ1-5|medium-sized|TRBV7-9|13
CASSTGGHQPQHF
TGTGCCAGCAGCACAGGGGGACATCAGCCCCAGCATTTT